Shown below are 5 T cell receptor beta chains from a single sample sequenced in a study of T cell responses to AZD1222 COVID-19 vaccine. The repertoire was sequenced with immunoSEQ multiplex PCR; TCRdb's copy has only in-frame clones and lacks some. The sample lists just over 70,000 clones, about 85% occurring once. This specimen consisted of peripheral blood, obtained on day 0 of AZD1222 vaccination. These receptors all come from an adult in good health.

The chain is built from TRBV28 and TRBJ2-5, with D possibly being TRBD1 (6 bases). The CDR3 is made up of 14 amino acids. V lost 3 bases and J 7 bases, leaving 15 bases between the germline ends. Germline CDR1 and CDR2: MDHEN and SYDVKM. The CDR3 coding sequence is TGTGCCAGCAGTTTGGGGACACCGAAGGGGACCCAGTACTTC. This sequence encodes CASSLGTPKGTQYF.

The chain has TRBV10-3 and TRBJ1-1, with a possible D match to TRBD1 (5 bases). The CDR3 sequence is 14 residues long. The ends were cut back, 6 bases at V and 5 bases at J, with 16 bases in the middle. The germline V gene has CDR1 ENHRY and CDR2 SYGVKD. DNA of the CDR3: TGTGCCATCAGAAGGGGAGTCGATAATACTGAAGCTTTCTTT. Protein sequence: CAIRRGVDNTEAFF.

The CDR3 sequence: CASSITNEKLFF. For the CDR3, the DNA is TGTGCCAGCAGCATAACTAATGAAAAACTGTTTTTT. This sequence joins TRBV11-3 and TRBJ1-4, with unresolved D. This CDR3 comprises 12 residues. With 5 bases removed from V and 1 base from J, the gap between germline ends came to 2 bases. Germline values: CDR1 SGHNT, CDR2 YENEEA.

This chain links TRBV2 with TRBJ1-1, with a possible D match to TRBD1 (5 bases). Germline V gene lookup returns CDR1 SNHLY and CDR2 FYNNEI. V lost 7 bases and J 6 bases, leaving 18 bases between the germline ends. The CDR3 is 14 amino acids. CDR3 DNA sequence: TGTGCCAGCAATACAAAGGGGCCGGGCTCTGAAGCTTTCTTT. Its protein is CASNTKGPGSEAFF.

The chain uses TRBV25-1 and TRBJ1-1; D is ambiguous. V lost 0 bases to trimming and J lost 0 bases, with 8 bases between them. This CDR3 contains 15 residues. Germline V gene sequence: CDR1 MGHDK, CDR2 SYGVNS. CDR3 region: CASSEYPTVNTEAFF. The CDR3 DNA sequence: TGTGCCAGCAGTGAATATCCGACCGTGAACACTGAAGCTTTCTTT.